This paragraph reports one TCR beta chain. This CDR3 is built from 14 residues. Trimming took 4 bases from V and 8 from J, leaving 14 bases between them. Germline values: CDR1 MDHEN, CDR2 SYDVKM. Participant-given clinical history determined each cohort assignment. This sample was taken from a study of blood T cell repertoires in COVID-19. TCRdb keeps only in-frame clones here, not all; method: immunoSEQ multiplex PCR. The table lists 200,000 or so clones, 88% of them singletons. This chain links TRBV28 with TRBJ1-4, with no clear D. Source material: PBMCs or T cells enriched from blood (not recorded which). The clonotype originates from a woman in her 30s who had recovered from COVID-19. CDR3 region: CASSSHSGREKLFF. The CDR3 DNA follows: TGTGCCAGCAGTTCGCACAGCGGCCGGGAAAAACTGTTTTTT.